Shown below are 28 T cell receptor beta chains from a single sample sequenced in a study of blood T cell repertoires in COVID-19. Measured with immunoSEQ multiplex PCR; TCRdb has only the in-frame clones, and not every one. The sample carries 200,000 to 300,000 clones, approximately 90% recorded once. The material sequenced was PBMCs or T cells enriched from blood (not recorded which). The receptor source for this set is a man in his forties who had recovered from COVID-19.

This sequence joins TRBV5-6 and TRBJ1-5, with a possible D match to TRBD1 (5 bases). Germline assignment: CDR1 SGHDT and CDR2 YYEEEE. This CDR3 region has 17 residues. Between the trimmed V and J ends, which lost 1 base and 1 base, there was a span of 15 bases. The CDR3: CASSLLGGDASNQPQHF. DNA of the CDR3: TGTGCCAGCAGCTTGCTTGGAGGGGATGCGAGCAATCAGCCCCAGCATTTT.

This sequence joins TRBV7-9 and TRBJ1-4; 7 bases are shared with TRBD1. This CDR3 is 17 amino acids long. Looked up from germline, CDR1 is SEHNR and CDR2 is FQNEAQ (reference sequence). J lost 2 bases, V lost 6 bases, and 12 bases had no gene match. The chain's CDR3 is CASRWTGQRATNEKLFF. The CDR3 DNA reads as TGTGCCAGCAGATGGACAGGCCAGAGGGCTACTAATGAAAAACTGTTTTTT.

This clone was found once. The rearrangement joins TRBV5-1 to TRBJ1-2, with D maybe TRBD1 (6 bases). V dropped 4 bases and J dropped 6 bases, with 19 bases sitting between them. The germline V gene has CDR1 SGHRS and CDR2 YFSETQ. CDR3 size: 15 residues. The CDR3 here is CASSPTGHLADGYTF. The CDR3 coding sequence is TGCGCCAGCAGCCCGACGGGACACCTCGCAGATGGCTACACCTTC.

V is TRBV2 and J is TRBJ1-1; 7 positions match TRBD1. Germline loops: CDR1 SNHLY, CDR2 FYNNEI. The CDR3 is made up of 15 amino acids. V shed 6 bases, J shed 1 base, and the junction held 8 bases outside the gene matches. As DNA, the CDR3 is TGTGCCAGCAGATTTGGGACAGTAAAGAACACTGAAGCTTTCTTT. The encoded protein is CASRFGTVKNTEAFF.

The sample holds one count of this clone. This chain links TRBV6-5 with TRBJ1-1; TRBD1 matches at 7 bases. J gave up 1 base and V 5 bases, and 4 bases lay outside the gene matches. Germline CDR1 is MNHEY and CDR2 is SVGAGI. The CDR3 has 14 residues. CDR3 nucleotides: TGTGCCAGCAGTAAGGGACAGACGAACACTGAAGCTTTCTTT. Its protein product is CASSKGQTNTEAFF.

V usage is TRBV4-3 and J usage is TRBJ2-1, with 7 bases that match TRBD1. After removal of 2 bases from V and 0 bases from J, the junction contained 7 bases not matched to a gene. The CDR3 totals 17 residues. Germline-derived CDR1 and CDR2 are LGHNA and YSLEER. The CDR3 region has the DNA TGCGCCAGCAGCCAAAACCCCCGGGACAGCTCCTACAATGAGCAGTTCTTC. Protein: CASSQNPRDSSYNEQFF.

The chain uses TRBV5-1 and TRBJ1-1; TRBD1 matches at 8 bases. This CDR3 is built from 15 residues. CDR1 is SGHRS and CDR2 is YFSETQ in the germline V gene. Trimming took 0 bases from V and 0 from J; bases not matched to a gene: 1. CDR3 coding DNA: TGCGCCAGCAGCTTGGGGACAGGGATGAACACTGAAGCTTTCTTT. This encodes CASSLGTGMNTEAFF.

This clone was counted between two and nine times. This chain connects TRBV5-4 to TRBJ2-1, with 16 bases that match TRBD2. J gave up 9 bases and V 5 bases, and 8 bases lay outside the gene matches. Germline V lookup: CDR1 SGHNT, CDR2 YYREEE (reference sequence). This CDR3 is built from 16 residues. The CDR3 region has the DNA TGTGCCAGCAGAGAGGGACTAGCGGGGGGGAAGGCTGAGCAGTTCTTC. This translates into CASREGLAGGKAEQFF. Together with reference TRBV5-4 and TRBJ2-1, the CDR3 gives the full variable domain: ETGVTQSPTHLIKTRGQQVTLRCSSQSGHNTVSWYQQALGQGPQFIFQYYREEENGRGNFPPRFSGLQFPNYSSELNVNALELDDSALYLCASREGLAGGKAEQFFGPGTRLTVL.

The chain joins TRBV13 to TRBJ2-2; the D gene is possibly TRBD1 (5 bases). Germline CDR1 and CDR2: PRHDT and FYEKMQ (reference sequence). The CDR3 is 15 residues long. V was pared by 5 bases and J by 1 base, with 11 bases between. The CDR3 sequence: CASSPAGMNTGELFF. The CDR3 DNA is TGTGCCAGCAGCCCAGCAGGGATGAACACCGGGGAGCTGTTTTTT.

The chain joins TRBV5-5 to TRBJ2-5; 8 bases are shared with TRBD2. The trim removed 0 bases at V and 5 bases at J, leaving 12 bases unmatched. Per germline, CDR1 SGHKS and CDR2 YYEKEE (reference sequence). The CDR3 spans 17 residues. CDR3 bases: TGTGCCAGCAGCTTGGCGGGCGGGAGGCCAATTGGGGAGACCCAGTACTTC. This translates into CASSLAGGRPIGETQYF.

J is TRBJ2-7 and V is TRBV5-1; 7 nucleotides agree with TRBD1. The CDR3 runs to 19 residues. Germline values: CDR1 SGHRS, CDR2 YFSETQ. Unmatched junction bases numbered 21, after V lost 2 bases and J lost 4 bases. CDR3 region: CASSFRGSGPKRVAYEQYF. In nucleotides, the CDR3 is TGCGCCAGCAGCTTCAGGGGGAGTGGCCCGAAGAGGGTCGCATACGAGCAGTACTTC. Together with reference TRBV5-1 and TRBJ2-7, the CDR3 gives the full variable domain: KAGVTQTPRYLIKTRGQQVTLSCSPISGHRSVSWYQQTPGQGLQFLFEYFSETQRNKGNFPGRFSGRQFSNSRSEMNVSTLELGDSALYLCASSFRGSGPKRVAYEQYFGPGTRLTVT.

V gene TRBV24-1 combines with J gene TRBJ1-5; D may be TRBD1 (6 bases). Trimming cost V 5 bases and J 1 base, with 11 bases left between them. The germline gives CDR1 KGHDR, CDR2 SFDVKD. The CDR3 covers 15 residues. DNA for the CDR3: TGTGCCACCAGTGGGACAGCCGGGAGCAATCAGCCCCAGCATTTT. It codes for CATSGTAGSNQPQHF.

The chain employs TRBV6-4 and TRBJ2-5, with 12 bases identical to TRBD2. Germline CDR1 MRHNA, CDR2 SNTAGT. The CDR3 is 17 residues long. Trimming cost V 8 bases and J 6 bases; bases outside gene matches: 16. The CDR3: CASQEGLAGGPKKTQYF. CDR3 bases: TGTGCCAGCCAGGAGGGGCTAGCGGGAGGGCCCAAAAAGACCCAGTACTTC.

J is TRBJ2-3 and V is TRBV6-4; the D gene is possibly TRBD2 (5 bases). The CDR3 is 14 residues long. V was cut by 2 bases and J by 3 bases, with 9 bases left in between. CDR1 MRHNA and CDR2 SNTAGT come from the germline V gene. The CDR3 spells CASSDGGETDTQYF. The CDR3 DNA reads TGTGCCAGCAGTGACGGAGGAGAGACAGATACGCAGTATTTT.

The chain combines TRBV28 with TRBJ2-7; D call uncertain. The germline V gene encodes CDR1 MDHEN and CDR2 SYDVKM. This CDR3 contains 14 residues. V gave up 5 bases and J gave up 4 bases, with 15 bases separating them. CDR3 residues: CASSPGVSDYEQYF. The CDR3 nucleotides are TGTGCCAGCAGTCCCGGAGTCTCCGATTACGAGCAGTACTTC.

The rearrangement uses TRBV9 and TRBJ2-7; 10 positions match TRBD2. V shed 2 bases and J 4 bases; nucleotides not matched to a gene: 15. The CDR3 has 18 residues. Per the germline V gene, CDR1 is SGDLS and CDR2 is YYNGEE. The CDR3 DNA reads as TGTGCCAGCAGCGTGCACCCCCTGGCTAGCGGGAGTCAATACGAGCAGTACTTC. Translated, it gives CASSVHPLASGSQYEQYF.

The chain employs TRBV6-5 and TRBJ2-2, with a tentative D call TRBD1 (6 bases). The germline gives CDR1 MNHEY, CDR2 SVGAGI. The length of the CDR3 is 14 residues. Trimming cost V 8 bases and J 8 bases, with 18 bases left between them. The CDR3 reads CASGVRQVPGELFF. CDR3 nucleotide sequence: TGTGCCAGCGGAGTAAGACAGGTTCCGGGGGAGCTGTTTTTT.

DNA for the CDR3: TGTGCCAGCACCCCCAATCCGGGACAGGGGTATCAGCCCCAGCATTTT. It yields the protein CASTPNPGQGYQPQHF. The gene calls are TRBV28 and TRBJ1-5, with 10 bases that match TRBD1. The CDR3 loop spans 16 amino acids. Trimming took 7 bases from V and 5 from J; bases not matched to a gene: 11. Germline assignment: CDR1 MDHEN and CDR2 SYDVKM.

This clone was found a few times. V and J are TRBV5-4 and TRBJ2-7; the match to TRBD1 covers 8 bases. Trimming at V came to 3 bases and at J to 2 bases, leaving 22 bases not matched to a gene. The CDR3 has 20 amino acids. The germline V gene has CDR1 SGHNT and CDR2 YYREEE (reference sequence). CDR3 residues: CASSSLVGAGGQPHTYEQYF. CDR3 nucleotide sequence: TGTGCCAGCAGCTCCCTCGTAGGGGCAGGGGGCCAACCGCACACCTACGAGCAGTACTTC.

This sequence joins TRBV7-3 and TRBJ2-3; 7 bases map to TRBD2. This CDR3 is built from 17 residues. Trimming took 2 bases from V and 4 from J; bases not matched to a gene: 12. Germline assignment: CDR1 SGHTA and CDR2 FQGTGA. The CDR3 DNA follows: TGTGCCAGCAGCTTATGGAGCGGCGGGGGTGGACCAGATACGCAGTATTTT. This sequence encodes CASSLWSGGGGPDTQYF.

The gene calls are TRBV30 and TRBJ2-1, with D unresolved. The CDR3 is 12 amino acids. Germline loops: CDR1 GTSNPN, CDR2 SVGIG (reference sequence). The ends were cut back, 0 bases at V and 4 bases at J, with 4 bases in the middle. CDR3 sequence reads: CAWSVEYNEQFF. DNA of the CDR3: TGTGCCTGGAGTGTAGAGTACAATGAGCAGTTCTTC. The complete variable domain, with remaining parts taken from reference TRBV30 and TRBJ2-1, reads SQTIHQWPATLVQPVGSPLSLECTVEGTSNPNLYWYRQAAGRGLQLLFYSVGIGQISSEVPQNLSASRPQDRQFILSSKKLLLSDSGFYLCAWSVEYNEQFFGPGTRLTVL.

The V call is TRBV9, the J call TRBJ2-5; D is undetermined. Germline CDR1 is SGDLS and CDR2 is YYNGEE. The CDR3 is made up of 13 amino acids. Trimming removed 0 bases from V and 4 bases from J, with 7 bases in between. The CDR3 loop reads CASSVGTGETQYF. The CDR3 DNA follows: TGTGCCAGCAGCGTAGGTACGGGAGAGACCCAGTACTTC.

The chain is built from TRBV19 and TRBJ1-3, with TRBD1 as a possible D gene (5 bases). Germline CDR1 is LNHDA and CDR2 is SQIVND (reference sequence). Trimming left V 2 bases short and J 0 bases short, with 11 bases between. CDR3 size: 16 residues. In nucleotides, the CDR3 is TGTGCCAGTAGTATATCTCTCGACAGCTCTGGAAACACCATATATTTT. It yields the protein CASSISLDSSGNTIYF.

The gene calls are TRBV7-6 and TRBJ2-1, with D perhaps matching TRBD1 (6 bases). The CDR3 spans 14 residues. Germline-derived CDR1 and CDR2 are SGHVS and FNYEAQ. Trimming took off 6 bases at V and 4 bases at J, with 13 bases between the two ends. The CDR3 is CASSIARGYNEQFF. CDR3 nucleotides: TGTGCCAGCAGTATAGCGAGGGGGTACAATGAGCAGTTCTTC.

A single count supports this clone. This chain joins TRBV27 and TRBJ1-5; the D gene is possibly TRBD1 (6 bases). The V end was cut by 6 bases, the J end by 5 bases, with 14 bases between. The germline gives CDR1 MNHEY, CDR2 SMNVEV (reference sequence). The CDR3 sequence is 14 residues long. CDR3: CASRQQGGHQPQHF. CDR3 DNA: TGTGCCAGCAGGCAACAGGGTGGGCATCAGCCCCAGCATTTT.

CDR3 sequence reads: CASSLHSNTEAFF. CDR3 in DNA: TGCGCCAGCAGCTTGCACTCGAACACTGAAGCTTTCTTT. This sequence joins TRBV5-1 and TRBJ1-1, with D unresolved. This CDR3 spans 13 amino acids. The germline gives CDR1 SGHRS, CDR2 YFSETQ. V dropped 1 base and J dropped 1 base, with 5 bases sitting between them.

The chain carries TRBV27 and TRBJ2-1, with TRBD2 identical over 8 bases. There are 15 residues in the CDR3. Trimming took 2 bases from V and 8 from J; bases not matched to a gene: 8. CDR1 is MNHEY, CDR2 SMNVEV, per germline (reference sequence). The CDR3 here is CASSLKAGVLYEQFF. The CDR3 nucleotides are TGTGCCAGCAGTTTAAAAGCGGGGGTCTTGTATGAGCAGTTCTTC.

The CDR3: CASSNAETGSPAGYYEQYF. DNA for the CDR3: TGTGCCAGCAGCAATGCCGAGACAGGATCCCCCGCGGGCTACTACGAGCAGTACTTC. V usage is TRBV21-1 and J usage is TRBJ2-7; the D segment call TRBD1 is taken from the table without a DNA check. TRBV21-1 is shown as a pseudogene. There are 19 residues in the CDR3.